What follows is one TCR beta chain and its context. As yet, its antigen is unknown. The data were taken from a study of graft-versus-host responses after intestinal transplantation. Study as a whole: Anti-thymocyte globulin induction was given to all recipients, followed by tacrolimus and steroids for approximately three years. Overall study findings and caveats: Graft-donor T cell macrochimerism coincided with high graft-versus-host to host-versus-graft clonal ratios in allografts. Early post-transplant falls in HvG clones accompanied the peak levels of circulating GvH clones. The marrow of recipients harbored GvH clones, and ileum or blood showed some of them first.

Only in-frame clones appear in the TCRdb table, and some are missing; sequencing was by immunoSEQ multiplex PCR. This table holds approximately 130,000 clones, more than 80% found once. The CDR3 has 13 residues. CDR1 and CDR2 (germline): SNHLY, FYNNEI. V dropped 1 base and J dropped 4 bases, with 5 bases sitting between them. This receptor was identified in a human donor who received an intestinal transplant. The source was unstimulated CD4+ T cells sorted from spleen or lymph node cells, collected before intestinal transplant. The chain couples TRBV2 to TRBJ1-3; D is uncertain. CDR3 amino acids: CASSEVEGNTIYF. DNA of the CDR3: TGTGCCAGCAGTGAAGTCGAAGGAAACACCATATATTTT. Filled out from reference TRBV2 and TRBJ1-3, the complete variable domain reads EPEVTQTPSHQVTQMGQEVILRCVPISNHLYFYWYRQILGQKVEFLVSFYNNEISEKSEIFDDQFSVERPDGSNFTLKIRSTKLEDSAMYFCASSEVEGNTIYFGEGSWLTVV.